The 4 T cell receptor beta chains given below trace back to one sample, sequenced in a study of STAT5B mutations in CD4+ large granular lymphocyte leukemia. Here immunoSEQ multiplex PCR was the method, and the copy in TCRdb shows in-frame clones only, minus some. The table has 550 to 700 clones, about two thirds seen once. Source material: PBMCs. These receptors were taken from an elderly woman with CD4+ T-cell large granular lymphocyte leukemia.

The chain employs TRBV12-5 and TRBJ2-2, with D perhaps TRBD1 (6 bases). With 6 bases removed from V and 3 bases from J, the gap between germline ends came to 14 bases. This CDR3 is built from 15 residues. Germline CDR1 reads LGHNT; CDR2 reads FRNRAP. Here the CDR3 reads CASGPSTGHTGELFF. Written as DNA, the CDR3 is TGTGCTAGTGGCCCTTCGACAGGACACACCGGGGAGCTGTTTTTT.

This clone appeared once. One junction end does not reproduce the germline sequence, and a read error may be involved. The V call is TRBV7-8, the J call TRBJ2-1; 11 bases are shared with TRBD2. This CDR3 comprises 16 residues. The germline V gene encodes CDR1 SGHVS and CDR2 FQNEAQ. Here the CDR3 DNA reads TGTGCCGGCAGTCCTTTACTAGCGGGAGCGGGGAATGAGCAGTTCTTC. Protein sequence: CAGSPLLAGAGNEQFF.

In DNA, the CDR3 is TGTGCCAGCAGCTTGAACACTGAAGCTTTCTTT. This codes for CASSLNTEAFF. The chain links TRBV5-8 to TRBJ1-1; the D is unclear. The V end was cut by 1 base, the J end by 2 bases, with 0 bases between. The germline CDR1 and CDR2 sequences are SGHTS and YDEGEE. The CDR3 covers 11 residues.

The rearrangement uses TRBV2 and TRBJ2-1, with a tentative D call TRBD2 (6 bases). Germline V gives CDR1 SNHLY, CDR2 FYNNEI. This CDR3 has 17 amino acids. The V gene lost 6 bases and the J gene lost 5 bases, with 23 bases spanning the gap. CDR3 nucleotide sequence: TGTGCCAGCAGGCCCGGCGCGGGACCACGTGTGGACAATGAGCAGTTCTTC. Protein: CASRPGAGPRVDNEQFF.